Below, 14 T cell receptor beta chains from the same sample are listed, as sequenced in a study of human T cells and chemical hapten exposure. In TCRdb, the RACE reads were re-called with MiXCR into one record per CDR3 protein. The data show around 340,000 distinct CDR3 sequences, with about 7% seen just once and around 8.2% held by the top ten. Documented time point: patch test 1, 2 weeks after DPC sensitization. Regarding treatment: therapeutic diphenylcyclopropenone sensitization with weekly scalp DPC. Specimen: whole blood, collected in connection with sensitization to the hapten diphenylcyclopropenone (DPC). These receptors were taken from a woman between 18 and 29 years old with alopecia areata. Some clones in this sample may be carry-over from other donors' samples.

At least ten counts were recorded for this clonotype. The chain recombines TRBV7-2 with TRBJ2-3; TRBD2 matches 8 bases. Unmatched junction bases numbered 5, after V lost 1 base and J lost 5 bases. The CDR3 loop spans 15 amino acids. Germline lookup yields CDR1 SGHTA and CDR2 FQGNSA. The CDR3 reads CASSLGAGAKDTQYF. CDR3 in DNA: TGTGCCAGCAGCTTAGGAGCGGGGGCCAAAGATACGCAGTATTTT.

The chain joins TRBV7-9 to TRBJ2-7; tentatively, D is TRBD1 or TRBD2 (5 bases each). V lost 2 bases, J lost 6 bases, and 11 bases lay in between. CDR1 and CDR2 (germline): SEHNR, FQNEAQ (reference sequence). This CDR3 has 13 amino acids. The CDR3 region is CASSLPGPGEQYF. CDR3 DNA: TGTGCCAGCAGCTTACCGGGGCCCGGCGAGCAGTACTTC.

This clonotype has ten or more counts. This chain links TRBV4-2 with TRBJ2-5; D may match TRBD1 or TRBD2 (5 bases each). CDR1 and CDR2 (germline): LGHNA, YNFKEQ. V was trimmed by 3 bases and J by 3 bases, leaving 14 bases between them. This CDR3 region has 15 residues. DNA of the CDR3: TGTGCCAGCAGCCAGGGAGAAGGGACGGAAGAGACCCAGTACTTC. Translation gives CASSQGEGTEETQYF.

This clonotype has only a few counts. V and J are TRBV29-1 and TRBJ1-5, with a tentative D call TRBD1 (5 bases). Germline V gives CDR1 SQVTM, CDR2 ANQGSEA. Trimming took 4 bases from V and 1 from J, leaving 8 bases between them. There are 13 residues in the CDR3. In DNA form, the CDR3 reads TGCAGCGTTGCGACAGAGAGCAATCAGCCCCAGCATTTT. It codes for CSVATESNQPQHF.

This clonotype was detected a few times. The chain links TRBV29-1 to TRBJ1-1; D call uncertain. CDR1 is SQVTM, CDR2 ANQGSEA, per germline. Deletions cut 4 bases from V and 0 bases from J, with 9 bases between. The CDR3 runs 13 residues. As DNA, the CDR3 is TGCAGCGTTGTCGATGTCCTGAACACTGAAGCTTTCTTT. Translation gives CSVVDVLNTEAFF.

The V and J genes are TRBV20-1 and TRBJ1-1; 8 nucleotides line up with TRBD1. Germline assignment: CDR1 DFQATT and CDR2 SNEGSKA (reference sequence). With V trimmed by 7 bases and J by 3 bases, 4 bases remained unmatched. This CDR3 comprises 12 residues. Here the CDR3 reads CSVAQGDTEAFF. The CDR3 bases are TGCAGTGTCGCACAGGGGGACACTGAAGCTTTCTTT.

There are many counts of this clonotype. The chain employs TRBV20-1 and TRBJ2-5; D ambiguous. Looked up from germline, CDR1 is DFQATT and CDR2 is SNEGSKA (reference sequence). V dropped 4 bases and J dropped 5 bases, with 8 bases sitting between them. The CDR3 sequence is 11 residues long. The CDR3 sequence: CSATLGETQYF. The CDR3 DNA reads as TGCAGTGCTACTTTGGGCGAGACCCAGTACTTC.

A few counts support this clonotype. CDR3 nucleotides: TGTGCCAGCACCGGTCGACAGGGAGTAACTAATGAAAAACTGTTTTTT. The encoded protein is CASTGRQGVTNEKLFF. The chain employs TRBV3-1 and TRBJ1-4, with 7 bases aligning to TRBD1. Germline CDR1 reads LGHDT; CDR2 reads YNNKEL (reference sequence). With 7 bases clipped from V and 1 base from J, the junction kept 9 bases outside the gene matches. CDR3 length equals 16 residues. Based on the CDR3 plus reference TRBV3-1 and TRBJ1-4, the full variable domain is DTAVSQTPKYLVTQMGNDKSIKCEQNLGHDTMYWYKQDSKKFLKIMFSYNNKELIINETVPNRFSPKSPDKAHLNLHINSLELGDSAVYFCASTGRQGVTNEKLFFGSGTQLSVL.

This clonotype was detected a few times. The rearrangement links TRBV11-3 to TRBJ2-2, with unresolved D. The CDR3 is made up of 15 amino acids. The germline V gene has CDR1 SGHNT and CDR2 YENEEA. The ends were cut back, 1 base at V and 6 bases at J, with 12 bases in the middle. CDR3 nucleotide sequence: TGTGCCAGCAGCTTAGGTGGAACGACCGCCGGGGAGCTGTTTTTT. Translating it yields CASSLGGTTAGELFF. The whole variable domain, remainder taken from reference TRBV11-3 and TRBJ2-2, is EAGVVQSPRYKIIEKKQPVAFWCNPISGHNTLYWYLQNLGQGPELLIRYENEEAVDDSQLPKDRFSAERLKGVDSTLKIQPAELGDSAVYLCASSLGGTTAGELFFGEGSRLTVL.

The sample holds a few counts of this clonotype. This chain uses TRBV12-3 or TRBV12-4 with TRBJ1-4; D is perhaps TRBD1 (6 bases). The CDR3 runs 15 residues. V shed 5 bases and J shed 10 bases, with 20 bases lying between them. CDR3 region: CASSTTGSLFGKLFF. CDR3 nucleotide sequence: TGTGCCAGCAGTACAACAGGGTCCCTTTTTGGAAAACTGTTTTTT.

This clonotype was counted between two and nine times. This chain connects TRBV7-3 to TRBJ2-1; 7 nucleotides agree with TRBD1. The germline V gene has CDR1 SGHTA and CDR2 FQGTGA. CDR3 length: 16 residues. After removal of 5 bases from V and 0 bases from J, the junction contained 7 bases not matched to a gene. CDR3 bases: TGTGCCAGCAGCCCCCGGGACAGTCTCTCCTACAATGAGCAGTTCTTC. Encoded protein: CASSPRDSLSYNEQFF. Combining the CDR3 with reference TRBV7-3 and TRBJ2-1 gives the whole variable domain GAGVSQTPSNKVTEKGKYVELRCDPISGHTALYWYRQSLGQGPEFLIYFQGTGAADDSGLPNDRFFAVRPEGSVSTLKIQRTERGDSAVYLCASSPRDSLSYNEQFFGPGTRLTVL.

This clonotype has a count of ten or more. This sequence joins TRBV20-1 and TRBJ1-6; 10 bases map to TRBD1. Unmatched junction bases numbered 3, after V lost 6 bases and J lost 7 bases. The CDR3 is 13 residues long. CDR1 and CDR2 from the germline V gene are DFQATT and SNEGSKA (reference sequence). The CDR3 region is CSARQGANSPLHF. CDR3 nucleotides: TGCAGTGCGAGACAGGGGGCCAATTCACCCCTCCACTTT.

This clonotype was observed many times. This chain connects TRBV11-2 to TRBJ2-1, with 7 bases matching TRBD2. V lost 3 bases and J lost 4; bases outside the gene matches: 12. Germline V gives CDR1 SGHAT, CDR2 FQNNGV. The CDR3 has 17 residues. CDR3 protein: CASSFAWAGVTYNEQFF. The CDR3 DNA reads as TGTGCCAGCAGCTTCGCCTGGGCGGGGGTAACTTACAATGAGCAGTTCTTC.

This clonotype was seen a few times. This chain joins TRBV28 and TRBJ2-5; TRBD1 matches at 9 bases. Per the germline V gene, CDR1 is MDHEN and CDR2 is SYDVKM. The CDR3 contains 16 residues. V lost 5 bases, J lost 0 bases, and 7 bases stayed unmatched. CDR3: CASSGDRVRYQETQYF. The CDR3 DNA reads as TGTGCCAGCAGTGGGGACAGGGTACGGTACCAAGAGACCCAGTACTTC. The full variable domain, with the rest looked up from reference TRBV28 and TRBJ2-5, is DVKVTQSSRYLVKRTGEKVFLECVQDMDHENMFWYRQDPGLGLRLIYFSYDVKMKEKGDIPEGYSVSREKKERFSLILESASTNQTSMYLCASSGDRVRYQETQYFGPGTRLLVL.